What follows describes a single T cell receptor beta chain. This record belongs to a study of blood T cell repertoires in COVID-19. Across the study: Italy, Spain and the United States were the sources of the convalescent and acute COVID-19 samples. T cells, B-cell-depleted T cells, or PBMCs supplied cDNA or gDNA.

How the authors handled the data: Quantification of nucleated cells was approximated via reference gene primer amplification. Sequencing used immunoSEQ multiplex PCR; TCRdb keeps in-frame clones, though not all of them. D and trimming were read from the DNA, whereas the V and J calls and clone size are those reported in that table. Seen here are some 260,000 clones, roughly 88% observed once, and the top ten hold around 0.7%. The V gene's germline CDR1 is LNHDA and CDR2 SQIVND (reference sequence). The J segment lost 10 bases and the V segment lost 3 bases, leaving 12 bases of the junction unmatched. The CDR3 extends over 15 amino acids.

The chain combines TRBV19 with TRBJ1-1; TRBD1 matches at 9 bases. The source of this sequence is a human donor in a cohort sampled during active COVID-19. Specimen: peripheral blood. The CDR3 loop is CASSMDRGRVEGAFF. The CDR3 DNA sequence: TGTGCCAGTAGTATGGACAGGGGACGAGTGGAGGGAGCTTTCTTT.